Here is one T cell receptor beta chain with its context. The data originate from a study of siplizumab effects on memory and regulatory T cells. TCRdb keeps only in-frame clones here, not all; method: immunoSEQ multiplex PCR. The sample lists some 70,000 clones; 80% to 90% were seen once. The germline gives CDR1 SGHRS, CDR2 YFSETQ. The CDR3 covers 14 residues. With 0 bases clipped from V and 4 bases from J, the junction kept 0 bases outside the gene matches. The receptor was isolated from a human donor in good health. The sequenced material came from Tregs sorted from blood. This chain joins TRBV5-1 and TRBJ2-2, with 7 bases matching TRBD2. Written as DNA, the CDR3 is TGCGCCAGCAGCTTGGCGGGGGGCACCGGGGAGCTGTTTTTT. It specifies CASSLAGGTGELFF.